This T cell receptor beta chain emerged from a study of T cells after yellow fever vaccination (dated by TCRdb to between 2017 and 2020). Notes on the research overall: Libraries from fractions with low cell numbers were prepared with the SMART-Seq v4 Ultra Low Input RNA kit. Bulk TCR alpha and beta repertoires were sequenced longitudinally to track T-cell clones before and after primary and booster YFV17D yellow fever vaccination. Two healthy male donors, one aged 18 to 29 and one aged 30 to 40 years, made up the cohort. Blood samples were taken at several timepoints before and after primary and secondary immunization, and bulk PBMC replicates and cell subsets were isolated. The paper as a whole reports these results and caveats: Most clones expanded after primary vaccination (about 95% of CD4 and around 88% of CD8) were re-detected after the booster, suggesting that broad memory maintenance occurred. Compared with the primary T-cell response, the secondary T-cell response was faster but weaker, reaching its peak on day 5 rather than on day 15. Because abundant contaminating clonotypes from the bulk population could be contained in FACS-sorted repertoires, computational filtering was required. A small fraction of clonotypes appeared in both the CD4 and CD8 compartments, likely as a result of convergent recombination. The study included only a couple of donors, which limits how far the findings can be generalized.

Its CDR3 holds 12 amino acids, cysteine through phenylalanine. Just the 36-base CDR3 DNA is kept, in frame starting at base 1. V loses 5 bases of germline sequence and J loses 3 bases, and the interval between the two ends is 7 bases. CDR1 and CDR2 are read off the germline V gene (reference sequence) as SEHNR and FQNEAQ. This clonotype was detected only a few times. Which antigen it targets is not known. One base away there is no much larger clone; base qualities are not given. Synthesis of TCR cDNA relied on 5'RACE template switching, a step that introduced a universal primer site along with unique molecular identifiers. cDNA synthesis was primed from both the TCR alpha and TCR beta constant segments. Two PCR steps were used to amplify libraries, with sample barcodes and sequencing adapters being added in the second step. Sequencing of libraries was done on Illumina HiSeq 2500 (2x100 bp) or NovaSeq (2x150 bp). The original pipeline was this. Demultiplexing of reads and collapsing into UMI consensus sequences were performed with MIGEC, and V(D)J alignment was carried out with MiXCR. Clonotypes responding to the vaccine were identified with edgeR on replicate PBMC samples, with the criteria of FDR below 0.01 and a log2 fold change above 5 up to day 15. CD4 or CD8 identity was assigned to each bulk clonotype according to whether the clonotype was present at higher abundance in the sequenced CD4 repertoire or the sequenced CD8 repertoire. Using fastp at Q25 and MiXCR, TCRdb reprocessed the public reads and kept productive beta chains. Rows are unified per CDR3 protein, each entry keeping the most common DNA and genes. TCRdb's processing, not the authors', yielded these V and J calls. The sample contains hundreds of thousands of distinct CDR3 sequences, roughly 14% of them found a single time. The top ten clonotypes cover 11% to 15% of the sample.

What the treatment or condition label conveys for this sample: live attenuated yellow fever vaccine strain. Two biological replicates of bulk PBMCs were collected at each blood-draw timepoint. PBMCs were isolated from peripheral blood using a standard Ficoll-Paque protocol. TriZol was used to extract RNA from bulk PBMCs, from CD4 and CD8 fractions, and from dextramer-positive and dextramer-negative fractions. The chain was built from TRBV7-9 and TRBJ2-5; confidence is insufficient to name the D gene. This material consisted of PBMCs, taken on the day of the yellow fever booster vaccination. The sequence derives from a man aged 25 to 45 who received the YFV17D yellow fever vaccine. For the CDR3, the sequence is CASSRVEETQYF. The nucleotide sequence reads TGTGCCAGCAGCCGAGTGGAAGAGACCCAGTACTTC. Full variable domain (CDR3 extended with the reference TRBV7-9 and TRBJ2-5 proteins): DTGVSQNPRHKITKRGQNVTFRCDPISEHNRLYWYRQTLGQGPEFLTYFQNEAQLEKSRLLSDRFSAERPKGSFSTLEIQRTEQGDSAMYLCASSRVEETQYFGPGTRLLVL.